What follows are 12 T cell receptor beta chains derived from one specimen sequenced in a study of CD8 T cells in ankylosing spondylitis. TCRdb reanalysed the 5' RACE reads using MiXCR and keeps one entry per CDR3 protein. The sample includes 380,000 or so distinct CDR3 sequences, 20% to 25% of them seen just once. The sequencing sample was made of blood, either unsorted or a sorted T cell fraction (not recorded which). Every receptor here comes from a male donor with ankylosing spondylitis or in good health (not recorded which).

This clonotype was detected a few times. V is TRBV4-1 and J is TRBJ2-5; tentatively, D is TRBD1 (6 bases). This CDR3 has 14 amino acids. Trimming shortened V by 5 bases and J by 2 bases, and 12 bases separated the two germline ends. Germline CDR1 reads MGHRA; CDR2 reads YSYEKL. In DNA form, the CDR3 reads TGCGCCAGCAGCGACCGGACAGAGCAAGAGACCCAGTACTTC. This translates into CASSDRTEQETQYF.

This clonotype has only a few counts. The CDR3 here is CASTNWAGGESWYF. The CDR3 bases are TGTGCCAGCACCAATTGGGCAGGGGGCGAGAGCTGGTACTTC. J is TRBJ2-7 and V is TRBV27; 8 bases fit TRBD1. Germline CDR1 reads MNHEY; CDR2 reads SMNVEV (reference sequence). The ends lost 7 bases at V and 12 bases at J; junction bases unmatched: 17. The CDR3 covers 14 residues.

In this sample, this clonotype turned up once. Just one base apart from a much larger clone, this may be a read error. The V gene is TRBV28, the J gene TRBJ2-7, with D unclear. The CDR3 runs to 12 residues. CDR1 and CDR2 (germline): MDHEN, SYDVKM. The DNA for the CDR3 is TGTGCCAGGAGTTTCGGCAACTACGAGCAGTACTTC. It translates to CARSFGNYEQYF.

V and J are TRBV6-5 and TRBJ2-5; 10 bases fit TRBD2. This CDR3 is built from 17 residues. Germline CDR1 is MNHEY and CDR2 is SVGAGI. Germline trimming cut 4 bases from V and 2 bases from J; bases unmatched to any gene: 10. CDR3 sequence (DNA): TGTGCCAGCAGTTCAACCGGGACTAGCGCCACGCAAGAGACCCAGTACTTC. Encoded protein: CASSSTGTSATQETQYF.

The chain has TRBV5-1 and TRBJ2-1; 7 nucleotides line up with TRBD1. The CDR3 runs 18 residues. V lost 1 base to trimming and J lost 2 bases; unmatched junction nucleotides: 12. The V gene's germline CDR1 is SGHRS and CDR2 YFSETQ. CDR3 nucleotide sequence: TGCGCCAGCAGCTTGAGCGCCTCACAGGGGCCGACCTACAATGAGCAGTTCTTC. Its translation: CASSLSASQGPTYNEQFF.

This chain connects TRBV20-1 to TRBJ2-1; 7 nucleotides align to TRBD2. Germline CDR1 and CDR2: DFQATT and SNEGSKA (reference sequence). V shed 3 bases and J 3 bases; nucleotides not matched to a gene: 5. This CDR3 comprises 14 residues. The CDR3 reads CSASMWGGYNEQFF. The CDR3 DNA is TGCAGTGCTAGTATGTGGGGGGGCTACAATGAGCAGTTCTTC.

This chain uses TRBV5-6 with TRBJ2-7; 7 bases map to TRBD1. From germline, CDR1 is SGHDT and CDR2 YYEEEE. J lost 3 bases, V lost 4 bases, and 7 bases had no gene match. This CDR3 is 14 amino acids long. The CDR3 here is CASSATGQNYEQYF. The CDR3 coding sequence is TGTGCCAGCAGCGCCACGGGACAGAACTACGAGCAGTACTTC.

The sample holds a few counts of this clonotype. The V call is TRBV5-6, the J call TRBJ2-5; 7 bases fit TRBD2. Germline V gene lookup returns CDR1 SGHDT and CDR2 YYEEEE. The CDR3 is 16 amino acids. V was pared by 0 bases and J by 1 base, with 6 bases of the junction left unmatched. DNA for the CDR3: TGTGCCAGCAGCTTGGCGTCTAGCGGACCCCAAGAGACCCAGTACTTC. Residues: CASSLASSGPQETQYF.

The chain joins TRBV6-5 to TRBJ2-5; the D gene could be TRBD1 or TRBD2 (5 bases each). The CDR3 has 14 residues. Trimming removed 2 bases at V and 4 bases at J, with 11 bases between. The germline V gene has CDR1 MNHEY and CDR2 SVGAGI. The CDR3 nucleotides are TGTGCCAGCAGTTACGGGGACCGGGGAGAGACCCAGTACTTC. Protein: CASSYGDRGETQYF.

The rearrangement uses TRBV20-1 and TRBJ2-3; unclear D gene. Trimming cost V 4 bases and J 0 bases, with 14 bases left between them. CDR3 size: 15 residues. From germline, CDR1 is DFQATT and CDR2 SNEGSKA (reference sequence). The CDR3 region has the DNA TGCAGTGCTAAAACTCCACACCTTAGCACAGATACGCAGTATTTT. Encoded protein: CSAKTPHLSTDTQYF.

This clonotype was picked up many times. The chain has TRBV20-1 and TRBJ2-6; TRBD1 agrees at 8 bases. With V trimmed by 0 bases and J by 0 bases, 7 bases remained unmatched. CDR1 is DFQATT and CDR2 is SNEGSKA in the germline V gene (reference sequence). CDR3 length: 18 amino acids. DNA of the CDR3: TGCAGTGCTAGAGATTACGGACAGGGCCCCTCTGGGGCCAACGTCCTGACTTTC. Its translation: CSARDYGQGPSGANVLTF.

This clonotype was counted between two and nine times. The chain combines TRBV5-5 with TRBJ1-4; 9 bases map to TRBD1. The CDR3 contains 14 residues. Germline CDR1 and CDR2: SGHKS and YYEKEE (reference sequence). V dropped 4 bases and J dropped 7; count of bases not matched to a gene: 5. The CDR3 DNA reads TGTGCCAGCAGCGGCCCGGGACAGGGTGAAAAACTGTTTTTT. Translated: CASSGPGQGEKLFF.